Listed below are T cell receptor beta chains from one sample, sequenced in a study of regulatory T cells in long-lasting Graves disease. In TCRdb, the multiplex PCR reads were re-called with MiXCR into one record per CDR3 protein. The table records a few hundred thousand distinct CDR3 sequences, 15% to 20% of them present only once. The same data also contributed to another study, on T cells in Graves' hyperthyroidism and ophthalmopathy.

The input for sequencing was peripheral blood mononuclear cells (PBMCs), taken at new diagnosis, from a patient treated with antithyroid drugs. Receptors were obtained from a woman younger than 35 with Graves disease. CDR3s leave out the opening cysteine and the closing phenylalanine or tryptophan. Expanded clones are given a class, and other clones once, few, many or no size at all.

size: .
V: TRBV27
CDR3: ASAVGSGNSREQF

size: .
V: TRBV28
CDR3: ASSPGPDRVFGETQY

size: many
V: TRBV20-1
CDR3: SAPEGGGRTEAF

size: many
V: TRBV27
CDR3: ASRGGTDSSGANVLT

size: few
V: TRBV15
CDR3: ATSRDGAGSTDTQY

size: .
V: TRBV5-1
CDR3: ASSAGGSGNEQF

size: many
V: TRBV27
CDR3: ASSWSGVNTEAF

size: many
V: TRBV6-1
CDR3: ASSPKSQGGNQPQH

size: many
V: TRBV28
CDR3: ASSPGGASNQPQH

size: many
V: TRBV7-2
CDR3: ASSRRREGQETQY

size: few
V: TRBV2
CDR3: ASSDPSGRPSTDTQY

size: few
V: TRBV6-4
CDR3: ASSEQGNNSPLH

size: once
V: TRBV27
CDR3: ASSLSSGGNEQF

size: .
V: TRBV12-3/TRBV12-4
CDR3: ASSRFGGSYEQY

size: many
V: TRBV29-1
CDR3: SVEGTSTTQETQY

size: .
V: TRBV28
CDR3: ASSTAGTSDYEQY

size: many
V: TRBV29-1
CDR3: SVDWGIRPDRQSQETQY

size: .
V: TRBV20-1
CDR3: SVTGVNEQF

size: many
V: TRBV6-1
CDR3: ASSEGFKQRNFHYEQY

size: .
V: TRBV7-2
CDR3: ASSLTTYPVGTQY

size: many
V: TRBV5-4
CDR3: ASSLVGLDNEQF

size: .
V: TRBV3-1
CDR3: ASSQRSVKGDTQY

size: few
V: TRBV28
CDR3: ATTGLEYSGYT

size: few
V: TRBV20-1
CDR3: SARDRDFNTEAF

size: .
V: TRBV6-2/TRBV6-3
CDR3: ASSYLVGASNTGELF

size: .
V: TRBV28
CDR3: ASSTLAGGITYNEQF

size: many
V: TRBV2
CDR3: ASSDNVRNQPQH

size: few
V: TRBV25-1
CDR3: ASSEFGRRQETQY

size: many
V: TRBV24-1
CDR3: VPPGTNEKLF

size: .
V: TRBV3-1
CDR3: ASTSYTGELF

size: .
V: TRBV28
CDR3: ASSFQGEGTEAF

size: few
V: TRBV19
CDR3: ASRKTGVNSNQPQH

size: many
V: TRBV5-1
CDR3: ASSNPNWTQTDTQY

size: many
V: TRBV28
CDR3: ASSPRRTGVGYT

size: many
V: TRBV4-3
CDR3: ASSQDRGTYNEQF

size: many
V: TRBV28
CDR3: ASSSTLSGRGYEQF

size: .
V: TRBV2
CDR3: ASRGTSGGNEQF

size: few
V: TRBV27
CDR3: ASSREWAADTQY

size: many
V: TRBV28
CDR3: ATLALREDYGYT

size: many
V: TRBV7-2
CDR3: ASRSGQGNEQF

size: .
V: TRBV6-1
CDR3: ASSMTGTNTGELF

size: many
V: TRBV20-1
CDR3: SASTGVNQPQH

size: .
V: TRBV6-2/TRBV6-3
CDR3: ASSYEEAIYEQY

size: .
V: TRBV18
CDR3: ASSPPTGGDTQY

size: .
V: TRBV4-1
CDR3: ASSQDRGFEQF

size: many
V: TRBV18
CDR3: ASSPQGATSYEQY

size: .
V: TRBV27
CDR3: ASSLSGGSPLH

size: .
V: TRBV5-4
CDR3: ASRRLEQGHNTQY

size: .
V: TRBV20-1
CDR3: SATGTGANQPQH

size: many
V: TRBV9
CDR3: ASSADLRLNNEQF

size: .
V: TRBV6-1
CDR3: ASEDRGKDEQY

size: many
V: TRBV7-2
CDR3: ASSLEGGASYEQY

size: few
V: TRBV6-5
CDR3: ASSYSREGRLREQY

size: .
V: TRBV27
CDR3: ASSLGRTSTDTQY

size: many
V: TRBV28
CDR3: ASNLPGGRGRQPQH

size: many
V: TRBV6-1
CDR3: ASKNEGDYSNQPQH

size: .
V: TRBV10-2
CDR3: ASSGGTSGLSYNEQF

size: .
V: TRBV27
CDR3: ASSPGQTSSTDTQY

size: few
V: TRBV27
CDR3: ASSPRTSSVGTDTQY